One sample yielded the 21 T cell receptor beta chains listed below, sequenced in a study of OX40 agonist ivuxolimab in advanced cancers. This table comes from immunoSEQ multiplex PCR, and its TCRdb copy is limited to in-frame clones, with some not included. The sample holds some 64,000 clones, around 90% seen once. The source was CD4+ or CD8+ T cells sorted from blood, collected in a trial of the OX40 agonist ivuxolimab. Source of these receptors: an adult with an advanced solid tumor such as melanoma, head and neck, liver or kidney cancer.

The chain has TRBV7-8 and TRBJ2-5; 7 nucleotides line up with TRBD1. The J call may be mistaken, given a closer DNA end match to TRBJ2-7. Germline V gene lookup returns CDR1 SGHVS and CDR2 FQNEAQ. This CDR3 comprises 14 residues. CDR3 sequence: CASSLSGTASEQYF. The CDR3 DNA sequence: TGTGCCAGCAGCCTGTCCGGGACAGCCAGCGAGCAGTACTTC.

This clone came up once. V is TRBV4-1 and J is TRBJ2-3; 8 nucleotides align to TRBD2. Germline CDR1 and CDR2: MGHRA and YSYEKL. V was clipped by 2 bases and J by 3 bases; unmatched bases: 7. CDR3 length: 16 amino acids. DNA for the CDR3: TGCGCCAGCAGCCAATGGGGCCGGGGGGGGACAGATACGCAGTATTTT. This gives the protein CASSQWGRGGTDTQYF.

The chain joins TRBV10-3 to TRBJ2-4; D ambiguous. The CDR3 loop spans 13 amino acids. Trimming took off 4 bases at V and 7 bases at J, with 11 bases between the two ends. Looked up from germline, CDR1 is ENHRY and CDR2 is SYGVKD. CDR3 sequence reads: CAISGGAANIQYF. DNA for the CDR3: TGTGCCATCAGTGGTGGTGCGGCGAACATTCAGTACTTC.

This chain links TRBV7-3 with TRBJ2-1; D is unresolved. CDR1 and CDR2 from the germline V gene are SGHTA and FQGTGA. CDR3 length: 15 residues. V was clipped by 5 bases and J by 4 bases, with 15 bases between them. The CDR3 region is CASSLGPAEYNEQFF. In DNA, the CDR3 is TGTGCCAGCAGCCTCGGGCCAGCCGAATACAATGAGCAGTTCTTC.

This chain joins TRBV28 and TRBJ2-1; TRBD2 matches at 10 bases. Germline assignment: CDR1 MDHEN and CDR2 SYDVKM. J lost 6 bases, V lost 1 base, and 3 bases had no gene match. CDR3 size: 15 residues. The DNA of the CDR3 is TGTGCCAGCAGTTTATCTAGCGGGAGCCGCAATGAGCAGTTCTTC. Translated, it gives CASSLSSGSRNEQFF.

The chain links TRBV7-8 to TRBJ2-3, with no clear D. The germline V gene encodes CDR1 SGHVS and CDR2 FQNEAQ. Trimming removed 0 bases from V and 6 bases from J, with 7 bases in between. This CDR3 is built from 13 residues. As DNA, the CDR3 is TGTGCCAGCAGCTTAGCTGTCACGGATACGCAGTATTTT. It yields the protein CASSLAVTDTQYF.

The V call is TRBV4-2, the J call TRBJ2-5; D possibly corresponds to TRBD1 (7 bases). Germline V lookup: CDR1 LGHNA, CDR2 YNFKEQ. The CDR3 is 14 amino acids. V lost 2 bases, J lost 5 bases, and 12 bases lay in between. The chain's CDR3 is CASSQQGGVETQYF. The CDR3 nucleotides read TGTGCCAGCAGCCAACAGGGGGGTGTGGAGACCCAGTACTTC.

This clone was found once. The V and J genes are TRBV7-2 and TRBJ1-2; D is ambiguous. The V gene lost 0 bases and the J gene lost 8 bases, with 13 bases spanning the gap. The germline V gene encodes CDR1 SGHTA and CDR2 FQGNSA. This CDR3 spans 14 amino acids. The CDR3 sequence is CASSLALFNGGYTF. CDR3 bases: TGTGCCAGCAGCTTAGCGCTCTTTAACGGAGGCTACACCTTC.

The J gene is TRBJ2-7, the V gene TRBV6-1; D uncertain. The V end was cut by 6 bases, the J end by 4 bases, with 10 bases between. Germline values: CDR1 MNHNS, CDR2 SASEGT. This CDR3 region has 12 residues. The CDR3 here is CASRTPRYEQYF. CDR3 sequence (DNA): TGTGCCAGCAGGACACCACGGTACGAGCAGTACTTC.

The CDR3 DNA is TGTGCCAGCAGCGTCGGGACAGCGTCCTACGAGCAGTACTTC. Its translation is CASSVGTASYEQYF. The chain employs TRBV9 and TRBJ2-7, with 7 bases matching TRBD1. The CDR3 consists of 14 residues. Per the germline V gene, CDR1 is SGDLS and CDR2 is YYNGEE. The V and J ends lost 2 bases and 1 base, in that order; junction bases with no gene match: 3. The whole variable domain, filled in from reference TRBV9 and TRBJ2-7, reads DSGVTQTPKHLITATGQRVTLRCSPRSGDLSVYWYQQSLDQGLQFLIQYYNGEERAKGNILERFSAQQFPDLHSELNLSSLELGDSALYFCASSVGTASYEQYFGPGTRLTVT.

Remarks on this clone: The sample contains more than one DNA sequence encoding this CDR3. V is TRBV7-2 and J is TRBJ2-5; D is unresolved. The V gene's germline CDR1 is SGHTA and CDR2 FQGNSA. This CDR3 spans 13 amino acids. Between the trimmed V and J ends, which lost 2 bases and 1 base, there was a span of 5 bases. CDR3 loop: CASSLRVQETQYF. CDR3 sequence (DNA): TGTGCCAGCAGCTTACGAGTCCAAGAGACCCAGTACTTC. Full variable domain (remainder filled in from reference TRBV7-2 and TRBJ2-5): GAGVSQSPSNKVTEKGKDVELRCDPISGHTALYWYRQSLGQGLEFLIYFQGNSAPDKSGLPSDRFSAERTGGSVSTLTIQRTQQEDSAVYLCASSLRVQETQYFGPGTRLLVL.

The J gene is TRBJ2-1, the V gene TRBV19, with TRBD2 matching 10 bases. The CDR3 contains 16 residues. The V gene's germline CDR1 is LNHDA and CDR2 SQIVND (reference sequence). J lost 10 bases, V lost 4 bases, and 13 bases had no gene match. CDR3 amino acids: CASSKDRASGSGEQFF. CDR3 DNA: TGTGCCAGTAGTAAGGATAGGGCTAGCGGGAGTGGGGAGCAGTTCTTC.

The chain has TRBV6-5 and TRBJ1-3; D call uncertain. The CDR3 runs 14 residues. The V gene lost 7 bases and the J gene lost 0 bases, with 10 bases spanning the gap. Germline V gene sequence: CDR1 MNHEY, CDR2 SVGAGI. The CDR3 protein is CASTGPSSGNTIYF. CDR3 bases: TGTGCCAGCACCGGGCCAAGCTCTGGAAACACCATATATTTT.

This clone was seen just once. J is TRBJ2-6 and V is TRBV28; D not resolved. From germline, CDR1 is MDHEN and CDR2 SYDVKM. V was clipped by 3 bases and J by 1 base, with 4 bases between them. CDR3 length equals 14 residues. CDR3 protein: CASSFGSGANVLTF. CDR3 coding DNA: TGTGCCAGCAGTTTTGGTTCTGGGGCCAACGTCCTGACTTTC.

V usage is TRBV30 and J usage is TRBJ2-7; D uncertain. The CDR3 length is 11 residues. Between the trimmed V and J ends, which lost 4 bases and 2 bases, there was a span of 6 bases. CDR1 is GTSNPN, CDR2 SVGIG, per germline (reference sequence). CDR3 amino acids: CAWKVTYEQYF. Written as DNA, the CDR3 is TGTGCCTGGAAGGTAACCTACGAGCAGTACTTC. Full variable domain (remainder filled in from reference TRBV30 and TRBJ2-7): SQTIHQWPATLVQPVGSPLSLECTVEGTSNPNLYWYRQAAGRGLQLLFYSVGIGQISSEVPQNLSASRPQDRQFILSSKKLLLSDSGFYLCAWKVTYEQYFGPGTRLTVT.

V is TRBV27 and J is TRBJ1-2; D might be TRBD1 (5 bases). This CDR3 spans 15 amino acids. CDR1 and CDR2 (germline): MNHEY, SMNVEV (reference sequence). V was shortened by 0 bases and J by 4 bases, with 12 bases between the two germline ends. The CDR3: CASSLSSVQGYGYTF. The CDR3 DNA reads TGTGCCAGCAGTTTATCTTCGGTCCAGGGCTATGGCTACACCTTC.

The chain carries TRBV6-4 and TRBJ2-7, with TRBD2 matching 14 bases. The ends lost 0 bases at V and 5 bases at J; junction bases unmatched: 0. Germline V gene data show CDR1 as MRHNA and CDR2 as SNTAGT. The CDR3 is made up of 15 amino acids. The CDR3 nucleotides are TGTGCCAGCAGTGACTCGGGACTAGCGGGAGACGAGCAGTACTTC. It translates to CASSDSGLAGDEQYF.

This clone occurred a few times. The chain uses TRBV2 and TRBJ1-1, with TRBD1 identical over 7 bases. The CDR3 is 13 amino acids. With V trimmed by 6 bases and J by 4 bases, 5 bases remained unmatched. Germline loops: CDR1 SNHLY, CDR2 FYNNEI. The chain's CDR3 is CASRETGSTEAFF. The CDR3 bases are TGTGCCAGCAGGGAGACAGGGAGCACTGAAGCTTTCTTT.

This chain uses TRBV9 with TRBJ2-4; unclear D gene. CDR1 and CDR2 (germline): SGDLS, YYNGEE. V was trimmed by 1 base and J by 4 bases, leaving 18 bases between them. This CDR3 is 17 amino acids long. In nucleotides, the CDR3 is TGTGCCAGCAGCGTAAACCCCGGGCCGCTCAGGAAAAACATTCAGTACTTC. Protein sequence: CASSVNPGPLRKNIQYF.

The chain has TRBV5-1 and TRBJ2-1, with TRBD2 identical over 9 bases. The CDR3 runs 18 residues. Germline loops: CDR1 SGHRS, CDR2 YFSETQ. V shed 3 bases and J 8 bases; nucleotides not matched to a gene: 18. The CDR3 here is CASSSTVAGVPGRDEQFF. CDR3 in DNA: TGCGCCAGCAGCTCCACGGTAGCGGGGGTTCCAGGCAGGGATGAGCAGTTCTTC. Full variable domain (missing parts from reference TRBV5-1 and TRBJ2-1): KAGVTQTPRYLIKTRGQQVTLSCSPISGHRSVSWYQQTPGQGLQFLFEYFSETQRNKGNFPGRFSGRQFSNSRSEMNVSTLELGDSALYLCASSSTVAGVPGRDEQFFGPGTRLTVL.

The rearrangement links TRBV18 to TRBJ2-1; D may be TRBD1 (6 bases). The CDR3 extends over 12 amino acids. In germline, CDR1 is KGHSH, CDR2 LQKENI. Trimming left V 10 bases short and J 4 bases short, with 11 bases between. The CDR3 nucleotides read TGTGCCACCAGCACAGGGTACAATGAGCAGTTCTTC. It specifies CATSTGYNEQFF.